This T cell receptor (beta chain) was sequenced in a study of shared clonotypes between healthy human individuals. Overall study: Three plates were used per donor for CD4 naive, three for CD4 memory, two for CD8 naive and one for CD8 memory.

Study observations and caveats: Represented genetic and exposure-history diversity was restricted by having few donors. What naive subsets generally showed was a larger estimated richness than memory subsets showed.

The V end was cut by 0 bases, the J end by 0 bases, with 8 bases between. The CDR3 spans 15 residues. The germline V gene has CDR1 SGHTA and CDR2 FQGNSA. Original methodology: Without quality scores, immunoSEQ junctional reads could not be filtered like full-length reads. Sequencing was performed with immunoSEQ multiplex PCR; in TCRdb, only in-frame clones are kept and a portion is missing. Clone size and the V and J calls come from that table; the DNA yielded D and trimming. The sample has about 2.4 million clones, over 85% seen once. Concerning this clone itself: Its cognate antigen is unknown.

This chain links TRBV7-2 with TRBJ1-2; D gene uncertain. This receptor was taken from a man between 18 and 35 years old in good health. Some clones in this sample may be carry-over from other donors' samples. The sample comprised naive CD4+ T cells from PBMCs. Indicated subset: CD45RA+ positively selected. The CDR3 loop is CASSLAVGTNYGYTF. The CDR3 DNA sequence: TGTGCCAGCAGCTTAGCGGTCGGAACTAACTATGGCTACACCTTC.